A single sample gave rise to the 8 T cell receptor beta chains below, sequenced in a study of CD8 T cells in ankylosing spondylitis (dated by TCRdb to the late 2010s). What the research found in general, with its limitations: Blood from ankylosing spondylitis patients appeared to be characterized by a TCR beta motif made up of 8 or 9 highly homologous amino acid variants.

The library was generated by 5' RACE. The instrument given in TCRdb is Illumina HiSeq 2500. TCRdb itself trimmed the public reads at Q25 with fastp, ran MiXCR and retained productive beta chains. All rows with the same CDR3 protein become a single entry with the most common DNA and genes. The sample profile shows some 450,000 distinct CDR3 sequences; over 15% of them were found once. Together, the top ten hold about 0.94% of the sample. For these receptors, no antigen is known. The sequenced sample was blood, either unsorted or a sorted T cell fraction (not recorded which). The source of these receptors is a male donor with ankylosing spondylitis.

This clonotype came up a few times. This rearrangement joins TRBV12-3 or TRBV12-4 to TRBJ2-1; D remains ambiguous. V shed 5 bases and J shed 0 bases, with 8 bases lying between them. The CDR3 totals 14 residues. The CDR3 sequence is CASSIPTSYNEQFF. The CDR3 DNA sequence: TGTGCCAGCAGTATACCCACCTCCTACAATGAGCAGTTCTTC.

The CDR3 reads CASSRAGTRGETQYF. DNA of the CDR3: TGTGCCAGCAGCCGAGCAGGGACCCGCGGGGAGACCCAGTACTTC. The chain employs TRBV3-1 and TRBJ2-5, with D possibly being TRBD1 or TRBD2 (5 bases each). CDR1 is LGHDT and CDR2 is YNNKEL in the germline V gene (reference sequence). The CDR3 is made up of 15 amino acids. The ends were cut back, 4 bases at V and 5 bases at J, with 17 bases in the middle.

This clonotype was counted many times. The J gene is TRBJ1-6, the V gene TRBV7-9; no definite D call. CDR1 is SEHNR, CDR2 FQNEAQ, per germline (reference sequence). The CDR3 is 13 amino acids. Trimming stripped 5 bases from V and 8 bases from J, with 10 bases between. The CDR3 loop reads CASSPSDYSPLHF. Here the CDR3 DNA reads TGTGCCAGCAGCCCCAGTGACTATTCACCCCTCCACTTT.

J is TRBJ1-1 and V is TRBV20-1; 8 bases are shared with TRBD1. Germline CDR1 DFQATT, CDR2 SNEGSKA (reference sequence). V lost 2 bases, J lost 1 base, and 6 bases stayed unmatched. The CDR3 consists of 15 residues. This CDR3 is CSARIIDRGNTEAFF. The CDR3 coding sequence is TGCAGTGCTAGAATAATAGACAGGGGGAACACTGAAGCTTTCTTT.

This sequence joins TRBV28 and TRBJ2-3; no clear D. The CDR3 covers 14 residues. Germline V gene data show CDR1 as MDHEN and CDR2 as SYDVKM. Trimming took off 1 base at V and 0 bases at J, with 5 bases between the two ends. The CDR3 loop reads CASSLSRSTDTQYF. CDR3 in DNA: TGTGCCAGCAGTTTATCCAGGAGCACAGATACGCAGTATTTT.

This chain uses TRBV20-1 with TRBJ2-5; D is undetermined. The germline V and J ends were trimmed by 4 bases and 4 bases, with 13 bases remaining between them. This CDR3 comprises 13 residues. Germline values: CDR1 DFQATT, CDR2 SNEGSKA (reference sequence). This CDR3 reads CSATRFLLETQYF. The DNA for the CDR3 is TGCAGTGCTACCAGGTTTTTGCTAGAGACCCAGTACTTC.

This clonotype has just a few counts. The rearrangement links TRBV20-1 to TRBJ1-4; a weak D match, TRBD1 (5 bases). Germline V gene data show CDR1 as DFQATT and CDR2 as SNEGSKA (reference sequence). There are 14 residues in the CDR3. Between the trimmed V and J ends, which lost 0 bases and 4 bases, there was a span of 9 bases. The DNA of the CDR3 is TGCAGTGCTAGAGATGGGGCAGTTAATGAAAAACTGTTTTTT. The encoded protein is CSARDGAVNEKLFF.

The J gene is TRBJ2-1, the V gene TRBV6-1; D may be TRBD2 (6 bases). The V end lost 6 bases, the J end lost 5 bases, and 17 bases lay between the germline ends. The germline CDR1 and CDR2 sequences are MNHNS and SASEGT. The CDR3 is made up of 15 amino acids. This CDR3 is CASRRRSGGNNEQFF. DNA for the CDR3: TGTGCCAGCAGAAGGCGGTCTGGGGGGAACAATGAGCAGTTCTTC.